The sequence of this T cell receptor (beta chain) was determined in a study of T cell responses to AZD1222 COVID-19 vaccine. V shed 0 bases and J shed 6 bases, with 14 bases lying between them. Looked up from germline, CDR1 is SGHDN and CDR2 is FVKESK. The CDR3 consists of 15 residues. Note on this clone: What it binds is unknown.

Repertoires were generated with immunoSEQ multiplex PCR, while TCRdb's copy carries only in-frame clones and drops some. The repertoire holds fewer than 110,000 clones, with 85% to 95% as singletons. Study conclusions and caveats: No day 14 peak samples; only post-peak repertoires were characterized. Females outnumbered males among donors, who were mostly white British; clonal diversity was possibly underestimated. Vaccine-associated CD4 TCRs spanned spike, dominant at 160-218 and 743-854. Only a handful of people who got AZD1222 tested seropositive at baseline.

The rearrangement links TRBV14 to TRBJ1-2; tentative D call: TRBD1 (5 bases). The sequence was collected from an adult who received the AZD1222 COVID-19 vaccine. Material: peripheral blood, obtained 28 days after the second AZD1222 dose. The CDR3 coding sequence is TGTGCCAGCAGCCAAGATCAGTACAGGCAGGATGGCTACACCTTC. Translating it yields CASSQDQYRQDGYTF.